This T cell receptor (beta chain) was retrieved from a study of cytomegalovirus exposure and HLA in healthy donors. Regarding the study as a whole: Cytomegalovirus-associated status was assigned to more than 150 TCR beta chains. Later findings reportedly placed an Asian-associated ancestry cluster below the roughly 700-donor mean for N-insertions.

Amplification used 60 Vbeta primers and 13 Jbeta primers. Libraries were prepared by immunoSEQ multiplex PCR; TCRdb keeps only in-frame clonotypes and omits some of them. The sample carries roughly 120,000 clones, 79% recorded once. Germline assignment: CDR1 SGHRS and CDR2 YFSETQ. J was trimmed by 8 bases and V by 0 bases; bases with no gene match: 7. CDR3 size: 15 residues. Comment on this clone: Its target is unknown.

This receptor was taken from a man aged 18 to 29 in good health and CMV-seronegative. Sequencing was performed on PBMCs. V usage is TRBV5-1 and J usage is TRBJ1-4; 7 bases map to TRBD1. The CDR3 coding sequence is TGCGCCAGCAGCTTGGGGACAGGCCGGGGGGAAAAACTGTTTTTT. This encodes CASSLGTGRGEKLFF.